What follows are 7 T cell receptor beta chains derived from one specimen sequenced in a study of blood T cell repertoires in COVID-19. Profiling relied on immunoSEQ multiplex PCR, and the TCRdb table lists in-frame clones only, not all of them. The profile shows about 120,000 clones, 87% of them singletons. The sample comprised peripheral blood. These receptors were collected from a woman between 45 and 60 years old with acute or convalescent COVID-19.

The chain links TRBV19 to TRBJ1-5; 9 bases fit TRBD1. The CDR3 sequence is 15 residues long. Germline trimming cut 5 bases from V and 7 bases from J; bases unmatched to any gene: 9. CDR1 LNHDA and CDR2 SQIVND come from the germline V gene (reference sequence). The DNA of the CDR3 is TGTGCCAGTAGTGGAGGGGACAGGGTGGGCCAGCCCCAGCATTTT. This translates into CASSGGDRVGQPQHF.

This chain uses TRBV5-1 with TRBJ1-3; 9 positions match TRBD1. The CDR3 totals 15 residues. Germline V gene sequence: CDR1 SGHRS, CDR2 YFSETQ. V lost 2 bases and J lost 3; bases outside the gene matches: 3. The CDR3 DNA reads as TGCGCCAGCAGCTTTACAGGGGGCCTTGGAAACACCATATATTTT. It translates to CASSFTGGLGNTIYF. Filled out from reference TRBV5-1 and TRBJ1-3, the complete variable domain reads KAGVTQTPRYLIKTRGQQVTLSCSPISGHRSVSWYQQTPGQGLQFLFEYFSETQRNKGNFPGRFSGRQFSNSRSEMNVSTLELGDSALYLCASSFTGGLGNTIYFGEGSWLTVV.

CDR3 sequence (DNA): TGTGCCAGCAGCTTAGACAGGGGGTACTACGAGCAGTACTTC. This codes for CASSLDRGYYEQYF. The J gene is TRBJ2-7, the V gene TRBV7-2; 8 nucleotides align to TRBD1. J gave up 3 bases and V 1 base, and 2 bases lay outside the gene matches. From germline, CDR1 is SGHTA and CDR2 FQGNSA. CDR3 length equals 14 residues.

The chain uses TRBV7-2 and TRBJ1-6; D gene unclear. The CDR3 has 12 residues. V was pared by 7 bases and J by 9 bases, with 10 bases between. CDR1 is SGHTA and CDR2 is FQGNSA in the germline V gene. The CDR3 coding sequence is TGTGCCAGCACCCTATCGGGTTCACCCCTCCACTTT. Translating gives CASTLSGSPLHF.

The rearrangement links TRBV11-3 to TRBJ2-5, with TRBD1 matching 11 bases. This CDR3 is 15 amino acids long. The J segment lost 7 bases and the V segment lost 5 bases, leaving 9 bases of the junction unmatched. Germline-derived CDR1 and CDR2 are SGHNT and YENEEA. The CDR3 loop is CASSPPGTGGLTQYF. The CDR3, as DNA: TGTGCCAGCAGCCCCCCCGGGACAGGGGGATTGACCCAGTACTTC.

The chain employs TRBV4-2 and TRBJ2-1, with 10 bases fitting TRBD2. Trimming cost V 0 bases and J 4 bases; bases outside gene matches: 3. Germline CDR1 and CDR2: LGHNA and YNFKEQ. The CDR3 contains 16 residues. The CDR3 region is CASSQEAGGPYNEQFF. Here the CDR3 DNA reads TGTGCCAGCAGCCAAGAAGCGGGGGGGCCGTACAATGAGCAGTTCTTC.

The chain has TRBV14 and TRBJ2-5, with 14 bases lining up with TRBD2. J lost 4 bases, V lost 4 bases, and 5 bases had no gene match. CDR1 is SGHDN and CDR2 is FVKESK in the germline V gene. This CDR3 region has 16 residues. CDR3 region: CASSRGTSGGGETQYF. CDR3 nucleotides: TGTGCCAGCAGCCGAGGGACTAGCGGGGGCGGAGAGACCCAGTACTTC.